The 20 T cell receptor beta chains given below trace back to one sample, sequenced in a study of T cell repertoires in aging, cancer and after chemotherapy. A mixed TRB-A/B primer pool amplified rearranged TRB by multiplex touch-down PCR. A single record per CDR3 protein comes from TCRdb applying MiXCR to the multiplex PCR reads. The table shows 1,400 or so distinct CDR3 sequences, with more than 45% occurring only once. Amplification of TCR beta used genomic DNA extracted from peripheral blood. Sequencing was performed on blood. The origin of the receptors is a human donor with a blood cancer.

The rearrangement links TRBV15 to TRBJ2-1, with a possible D match to TRBD1 (6 bases). This CDR3 has 15 residues. Germline V gene data show CDR1 as LNHNV and CDR2 as YYDKDF (reference sequence). Deletions cut 0 bases from V and 6 bases from J, with 12 bases between. The CDR3 region is CATSRDPRGGNEQFF. CDR3 nucleotide sequence: TGTGCCACCAGCAGAGATCCCAGGGGCGGCAATGAGCAGTTCTTC.

J is TRBJ2-7 and V is TRBV6-2 or TRBV6-3; 8 bases agree with TRBD2. Per the germline V gene, CDR1 is MNHEY and CDR2 is SVGEGT. This CDR3 contains 13 residues. V was pared by 8 bases and J by 7 bases, with 10 bases of the junction left unmatched. The CDR3 coding sequence is TGTGCCAGCGGGCGGGGACTAGTTCGAGAGCAGTACTTC. Residues: CASGRGLVREQYF.

The count of this clonotype is one. The gene calls are TRBV20-1 and TRBJ2-1, with D perhaps assigned TRBD1 or TRBD2 (6 bases each). The CDR3 runs to 19 residues. The V end lost 2 bases, the J end lost 0 bases, and 23 bases lay between the germline ends. Germline lookup yields CDR1 DFQATT and CDR2 SNEGSKA (reference sequence). In nucleotides, the CDR3 is TGCAGTGCTAGACCGCTCATTCCTGGGGGGCTTAGCTCCTACAATGAGCAGTTCTTC. The encoded protein is CSARPLIPGGLSSYNEQFF.

Note on this clonotype: Likely a read error: the CDR3 ends without its conserved phenylalanine or tryptophan. This chain links TRBV6-5 with TRBJ2-5; 7 bases line up with TRBD1. V was pared by 5 bases and J by 1 base, with 1 base of the junction left unmatched. In germline, CDR1 is MNHEY, CDR2 SVGAGI. This CDR3 has 13 amino acids. CDR3 sequence: CASSDRVQETQYL. In nucleotides, the CDR3 is TGTGCCAGCAGTGACAGGGTCCAAGAGACCCAGTACCTC.

This sequence joins TRBV12-3 or TRBV12-4 and TRBJ2-2; possibly TRBD2 for D (6 bases). The V and J ends lost 5 bases and 9 bases respectively, with 22 bases between them. The CDR3 length is 16 residues. CDR3 protein: CASSNTGGPGARELFF. As DNA, the CDR3 is TGTGCCAGCAGTAACACCGGGGGTCCCGGGGCCCGGGAGCTGTTTTTT.

V gene TRBV6-4 combines with J gene TRBJ2-2; D not resolved. In germline, CDR1 is MRHNA, CDR2 SNTAGT. The CDR3 has 13 amino acids. V lost 2 bases, J lost 4 bases, and 5 bases lay in between. In DNA form, the CDR3 reads TGTGCCAGCAGTGACAGAAGCACCGGGGAGCTGTTTTTT. Protein: CASSDRSTGELFF.

In this sample, this clonotype turned up once. J is TRBJ2-3 and V is TRBV6-5; possibly TRBD2 for D (5 bases). Trimming pared 0 bases from V and 9 bases from J, leaving 13 bases between. The CDR3 totals 14 residues. The germline CDR1 and CDR2 sequences are MNHEY and SVGAGI. The CDR3 loop reads CASSYSRERITQYF. The CDR3, as DNA: TGTGCCAGCAGTTACTCGAGGGAAAGGATCACGCAGTATTTT.

This clonotype appeared a few times. The chain employs TRBV6-5 and TRBJ1-2; a possible D gene is TRBD1 (5 bases). The CDR3 extends over 16 amino acids. Per the germline V gene, CDR1 is MNHEY and CDR2 is SVGAGI. The V end was cut by 6 bases, the J end by 2 bases, with 19 bases between. The CDR3 is CASSINRDARNYGYTF. CDR3 sequence (DNA): TGTGCCAGCAGCATAAACCGGGACGCACGAAACTATGGCTACACCTTC.

The rearrangement joins TRBV5-6 to TRBJ2-3, with D hard to call. Germline CDR1 reads SGHDT; CDR2 reads YYEEEE. The CDR3 covers 14 residues. Trimming left V 3 bases short and J 0 bases short, with 8 bases between. The DNA of the CDR3 is TGTGCCAGCAGCTCGACCGGTAGCACAGATACGCAGTATTTT. It translates to CASSSTGSTDTQYF. The variable domain in full, completed from reference TRBV5-6 and TRBJ2-3, reads DAGVTQSPTHLIKTRGQQVTLRCSPKSGHDTVSWYQQALGQGPQFIFQYYEEEERQRGNFPDRFSGHQFPNYSSELNVNALLLGDSALYLCASSSTGSTDTQYFGPGTRLTVL.

V gene TRBV19 combines with J gene TRBJ2-5; 11 positions agree with TRBD2. This CDR3 has 15 residues. V lost 3 bases and J lost 5; bases outside the gene matches: 5. The germline V gene has CDR1 LNHDA and CDR2 SQIVND (reference sequence). For the CDR3, the DNA is TGTGCCAGTAGTATGGTCACTAGCGGGGGCGAGACCCAGTACTTC. This sequence encodes CASSMVTSGGETQYF. Full variable domain (missing parts from reference TRBV19 and TRBJ2-5): DGGITQSPKYLFRKEGQNVTLSCEQNLNHDAMYWYRQDPGQGLRLIYYSQIVNDFQKGDIAEGYSVSREKKESFPLTVTSAQKNPTAFYLCASSMVTSGGETQYFGPGTRLLVL.

This rearrangement joins TRBV30 to TRBJ1-5; 8 bases map to TRBD1. V shed 0 bases, J shed 6 bases, and the junction held 7 bases outside the gene matches. The CDR3 is 15 residues long. Germline lookup yields CDR1 GTSNPN and CDR2 SVGIG (reference sequence). The CDR3 DNA is TGTGCCTGGAGTGTAGGGCAGGGGGCTGTTCAGCCCCAGCATTTT. Protein sequence: CAWSVGQGAVQPQHF.

This clonotype was counted only a few times. This chain uses TRBV30 with TRBJ2-1; 7 bases align to TRBD1. J lost 9 bases, V lost 0 bases, and 8 bases had no gene match. The length of the CDR3 is 14 residues. Germline CDR1 is GTSNPN and CDR2 is SVGIG (reference sequence). The CDR3 DNA is TGTGCCTGGAGTGTAAGTCAGGGGGTGAGTGAGCAGTTCTTC. It is translated as CAWSVSQGVSEQFF.

This clonotype has just a few counts. The chain recombines TRBV6-5 with TRBJ2-7; no definite D call. With 2 bases removed from V and 3 bases from J, the gap between germline ends came to 14 bases. Germline-derived CDR1 and CDR2 are MNHEY and SVGAGI. The CDR3 contains 15 residues. The CDR3, as DNA: TGTGCCAGCAGTTACGATTCGGTGGGCCTCTACGAGCAGTACTTC. Its translation: CASSYDSVGLYEQYF.

V and J are TRBV6-6 and TRBJ1-5; D uncertain. The V and J ends lost 7 bases and 2 bases respectively, with 15 bases between them. CDR3 length: 15 residues. CDR1 is MNHNY, CDR2 SVGAGI, per germline (reference sequence). As DNA, the CDR3 is TGTGCCAGCACCAACAGAGGGAGTGGCAATCAGCCCCAGCATTTT. Protein: CASTNRGSGNQPQHF.

The V and J genes are TRBV19 and TRBJ1-2, with a weak D call TRBD1 (5 bases). The germline CDR1 and CDR2 sequences are LNHDA and SQIVND (reference sequence). There are 13 residues in the CDR3. Trimming shortened V by 3 bases and J by 3 bases, and 8 bases separated the two germline ends. The CDR3 coding sequence is TGTGCCAGTAGTATCCTCAGGGACTATGGCTACACCTTC. This sequence encodes CASSILRDYGYTF.

The rearrangement links TRBV30 to TRBJ2-7; a weak D match, TRBD1 (6 bases). V was cut by 1 base and J by 3 bases, with 13 bases left in between. Germline CDR1 GTSNPN, CDR2 SVGIG (reference sequence). The CDR3 has 14 amino acids. CDR3 in amino acids: CAWSDLHRVYEQYF. Here the CDR3 DNA reads TGTGCCTGGAGTGACCTCCACAGGGTCTACGAGCAGTACTTC.

This clonotype was seen a single time. The germline gene is not matched at one end of the junction; a read error may be the cause. The CDR3 nucleotides are TGTGCCAGCCGTTTGGCGGGAGATAACAATGAGCAGTTCTTC. Protein sequence: CASRLAGDNNEQFF. The chain uses TRBV27 and TRBJ2-1; TRBD2 agrees at 7 bases. CDR1 is MNHEY and CDR2 is SMNVEV in the germline V gene (reference sequence). The CDR3 loop spans 14 amino acids.

This CDR3 reads CARSDRWNGELFF. The CDR3 nucleotides are TGTGCCAGAAGTGATAGATGGAACGGGGAGCTGTTTTTT. The rearrangement joins TRBV6-6 to TRBJ2-2, with no clear D. V lost 9 bases and J lost 7, with 15 bases in between. The CDR3 has 13 amino acids. Germline values: CDR1 MNHNY, CDR2 SVGAGI (reference sequence).

The chain joins TRBV6-6 to TRBJ1-5; D is uncertain. Germline V gene sequence: CDR1 MNHNY, CDR2 SVGAGI (reference sequence). The length of the CDR3 is 11 residues. V was cut by 2 bases and J by 11 bases, with 7 bases left in between. CDR3 region: CASSYGQAQHF. The CDR3 DNA follows: TGTGCCAGCAGTTACGGGCAGGCCCAGCATTTT.

This chain links TRBV27 with TRBJ2-1; weak D call: TRBD2 (7 bases). Trimming removed 7 bases from V and 16 bases from J, with 23 bases in between. This CDR3 has 13 residues. Germline-derived CDR1 and CDR2 are MNHEY and SMNVEV (reference sequence). The CDR3 bases are TGTGCCAGCATGTCTTCGTGGGGGGGCCGATACTTCTTC. Residues: CASMSSWGGRYFF.